This entry concerns a single TCR beta chain. Its antigen is currently unknown. The data were taken from a study of shared clonotypes between healthy human individuals. Study at large: CD4 naive and memory got three plates each, CD8 naive two, CD8 memory one.

General study findings and limits: Several donors held 4.5% to 5% of naive CD4 clonotypes in common. Lower generation probabilities were found for non-shared clonotypes than for those shared by all four donors.

Splitting of CD4+ cells produced CD45RA+ naive and CD45RA-negative memory subsets. Profiling relied on immunoSEQ multiplex PCR, and the TCRdb table lists in-frame clones only, not all of them. Of 740,000 or so clones detected, 60% to 75% appear once; the ten largest clones hold 1.5% to 2%. What was sequenced was memory CD4+ T cells sorted from blood. The subset here: CD45RA-negative fraction. The sequence was obtained from a woman aged 30 to 39 in good health.

In nucleotides, the CDR3 is TGTGCCAGCAGTTTATCACTAGCGGGCGGAGGAGATACGCAGTATTTT. This codes for CASSLSLAGGGDTQYF. The chain is built from TRBV27 and TRBJ2-3; TRBD2 aligns across 9 bases. V lost 0 bases, J lost 5 bases, and 6 bases stayed unmatched. This CDR3 region has 16 residues. The germline gives CDR1 MNHEY, CDR2 SMNVEV (reference sequence).